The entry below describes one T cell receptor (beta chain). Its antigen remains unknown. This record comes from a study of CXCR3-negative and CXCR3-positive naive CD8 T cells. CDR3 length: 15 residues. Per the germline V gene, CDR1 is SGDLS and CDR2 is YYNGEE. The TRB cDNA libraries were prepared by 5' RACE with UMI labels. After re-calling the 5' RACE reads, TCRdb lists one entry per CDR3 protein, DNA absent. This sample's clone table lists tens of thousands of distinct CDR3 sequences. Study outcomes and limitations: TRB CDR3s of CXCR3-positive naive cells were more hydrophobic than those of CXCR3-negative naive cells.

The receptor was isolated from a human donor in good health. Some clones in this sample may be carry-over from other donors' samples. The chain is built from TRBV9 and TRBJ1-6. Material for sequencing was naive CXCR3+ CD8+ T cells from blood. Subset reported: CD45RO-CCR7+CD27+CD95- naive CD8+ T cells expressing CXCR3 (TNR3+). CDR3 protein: CASSLGEVYNSPLHF. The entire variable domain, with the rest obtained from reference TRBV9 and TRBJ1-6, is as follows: DSGVTQTPKHLITATGQRVTLRCSPRSGDLSVYWYQQSLDQGLQFLIQYYNGEERAKGNILERFSAQQFPDLHSELNLSSLELGDSALYFCASSLGEVYNSPLHFGNGTRLTVT.